This record concerns one TCR beta chain sequence. Between the trimmed V and J ends, which lost 1 base and 0 bases, there was a span of 9 bases. Germline assignment: CDR1 SEHNR and CDR2 FQNEAQ (reference sequence). The CDR3 contains 15 residues. TCRdb's copy holds only in-frame clones and misses some; the assay was immunoSEQ multiplex PCR. Altogether about 20,000 clones are present, roughly 85% being singletons, with the ten largest covering approximately 21%. The data were obtained in a study of OX40 agonist ivuxolimab in advanced cancers. Exclusion applied to patients with autoimmune disease history or systemic immunosuppression.

The sequence derives from an adult with an advanced solid tumor such as melanoma, head and neck, liver or kidney cancer. Sequenced material: CD4+ or CD8+ T cells sorted from blood, taken in a trial of the OX40 agonist ivuxolimab. V gene TRBV7-9 combines with J gene TRBJ1-1, with D uncertain. As DNA, the CDR3 is TGTGCCAGCAGCTTAGGGACCAACCTGAACACTGAAGCTTTCTTT. Translating it yields CASSLGTNLNTEAFF.